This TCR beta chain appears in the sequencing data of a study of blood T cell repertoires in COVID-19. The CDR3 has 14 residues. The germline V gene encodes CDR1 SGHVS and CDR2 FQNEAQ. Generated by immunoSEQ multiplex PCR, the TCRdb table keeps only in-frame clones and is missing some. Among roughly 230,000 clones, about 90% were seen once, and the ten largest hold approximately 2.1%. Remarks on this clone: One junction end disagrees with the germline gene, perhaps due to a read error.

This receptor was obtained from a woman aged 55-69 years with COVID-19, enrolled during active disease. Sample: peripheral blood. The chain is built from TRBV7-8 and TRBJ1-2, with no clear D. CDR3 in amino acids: CASSLQTRNSGYTF. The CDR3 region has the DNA TGTGCCAGCAGCTTACAAACGCGGAACTCTGGCTACACCTTC.